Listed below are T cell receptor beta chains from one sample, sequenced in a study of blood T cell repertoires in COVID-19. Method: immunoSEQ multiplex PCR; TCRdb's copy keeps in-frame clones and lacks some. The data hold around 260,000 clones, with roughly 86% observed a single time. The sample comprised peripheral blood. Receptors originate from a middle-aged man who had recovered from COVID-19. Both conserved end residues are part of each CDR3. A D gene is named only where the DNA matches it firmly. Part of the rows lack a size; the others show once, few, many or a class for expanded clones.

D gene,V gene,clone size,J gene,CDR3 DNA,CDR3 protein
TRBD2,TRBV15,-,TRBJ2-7,TGTGCCACCAGCGGAGAGAGGAGTGGCGGGGGATCTTACGAGCAGTACTTC,CATSGERSGGGSYEQYF
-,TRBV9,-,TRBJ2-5,TGTGCCAGCAGCGTAGACAGGGCGGGGGCCCAAGAGACCCAGTACTTC,CASSVDRAGAQETQYF
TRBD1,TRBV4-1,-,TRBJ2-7,TGCGCCAGCAGCCTCTCGGGACAGAGCAACTACGAGCAGTACTTC,CASSLSGQSNYEQYF
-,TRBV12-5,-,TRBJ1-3,TGTGCTAGTGGTTTGCGACAACTTGGAAACACCATATATTTT,CASGLRQLGNTIYF
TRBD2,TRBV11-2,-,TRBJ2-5,TGTGCCAGCAGCTCCGGGACTAGGCATGGAGAGACCCAGTACTTC,CASSSGTRHGETQYF
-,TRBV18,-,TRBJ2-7,TGTGCCAGCTCACCGCGGACGGGGTACGAGCAGTACTTC,CASSPRTGYEQYF
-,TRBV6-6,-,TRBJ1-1,TGTGCCAGCAGGGGGACTGGTCTGAACACTGAAGCTTTCTTT,CASRGTGLNTEAFF
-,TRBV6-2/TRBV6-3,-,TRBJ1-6,TGTGCCAGCAGTTCCGACGAGGGATTCTATAATTCACCCCTCCACTTT,CASSSDEGFYNSPLHF
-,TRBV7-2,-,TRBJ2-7,TGTGCCAGCAGCTTATGGGCCAGCTCCTACGAGCAGTACTTC,CASSLWASSYEQYF
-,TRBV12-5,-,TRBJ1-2,TGTGCTAGTGGTCTGATTAGAAACTATGGCTACACCTTC,CASGLIRNYGYTF
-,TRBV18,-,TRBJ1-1,TGTGCCAGCTCCGACTCAGGGTCAGCTTTCTTT,CASSDSGSAFF
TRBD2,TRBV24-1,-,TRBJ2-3,TGTGCCACCAGTGACCGTTCCATTAGCGGGGGCACAGATACGCAGTATTTT,CATSDRSISGGTDTQYF
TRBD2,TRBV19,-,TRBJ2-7,TGTGCCAGTAGTCGCCCCGGGACTAGCGGGAGTTGGAACGAGCAGTACTTC,CASSRPGTSGSWNEQYF
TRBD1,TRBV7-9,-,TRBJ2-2,TGTGCCAGCAGCAAACGGACAGGGAAAACCGGGGAGCTGTTTTTT,CASSKRTGKTGELFF
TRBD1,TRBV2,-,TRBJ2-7,TGTGCCAGCAGCCCCGGGACAGGAACCTACGAGCAGTACTTC,CASSPGTGTYEQYF
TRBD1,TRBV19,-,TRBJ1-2,TGTGCCAGTAGTATCCGACAGGGTGGTAGCTACACCTTC,CASSIRQGGSYTF
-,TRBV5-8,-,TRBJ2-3,TGTGCCAGCAGCTTGGGACCACAGCTCACAGATACGCAGTATTTT,CASSLGPQLTDTQYF
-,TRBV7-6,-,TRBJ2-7,TGTGCCAGCAGCTTTAGTGGAGACGAGCAGTACTTC,CASSFSGDEQYF
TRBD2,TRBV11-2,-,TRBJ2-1,TGTGCCAGCAGCTTAATCGGCCGCGGGAGCTCCTACAATGAGCAGTTCTTC,CASSLIGRGSSYNEQFF
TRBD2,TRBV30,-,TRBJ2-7,TGTGCCTGGGGCATAGCGGGAACCTACGAGCAGTACTTC,CAWGIAGTYEQYF
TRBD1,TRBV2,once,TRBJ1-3,TGTGCCAGCAGTGATGGACAGGGGGCAAGTGGAAACACCATATATTTT,CASSDGQGASGNTIYF
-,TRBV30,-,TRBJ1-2,TGTGCCTGGACCGAGAGATACTATTATGGCTACACCTTC,CAWTERYYYGYTF
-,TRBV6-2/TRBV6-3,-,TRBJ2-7,TGTGCCAGCAGTTCACTTATAGGGCGCGACAGGAGGCAGTACTTC,CASSSLIGRDRRQYF
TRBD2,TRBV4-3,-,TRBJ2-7,TGCGCCAGCAGCCAACTAGCGGGGGTTGGGTACGAGCAGTACTTC,CASSQLAGVGYEQYF
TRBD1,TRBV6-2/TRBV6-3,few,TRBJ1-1,TGTGCCAGCAGTTACTCGACCGGACAGGGCATGAACACTGAAGCTTTCTTT,CASSYSTGQGMNTEAFF
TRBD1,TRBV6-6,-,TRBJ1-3,TGTGCCAGCAGACGAACGGGACAGAAAAACACCATATATTTT,CASRRTGQKNTIYF
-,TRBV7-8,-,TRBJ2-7,TGTGCCAGCAGCTTAGGACGGGGGACCTACGAGCAGTACTTC,CASSLGRGTYEQYF
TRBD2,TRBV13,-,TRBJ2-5,TGTGCCAGCAGCCAAACCGGGACTAGCGTATCACAAGAGACCCAGTACTTC,CASSQTGTSVSQETQYF
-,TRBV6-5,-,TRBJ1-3,TGTGCCAGCAGTTACCAGGGGAAATTGGGAAACACCATATATTTT,CASSYQGKLGNTIYF
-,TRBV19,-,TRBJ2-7,TGTGCCAGTAGTTTCGGTGCCCAGCAGTACTTC,CASSFGAQQYF
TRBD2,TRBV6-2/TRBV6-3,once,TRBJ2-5,TGTGCCAGCAGTTACTCCCCGGCGGGGGGGTCCCGCGGGACCCAGTACTTC,CASSYSPAGGSRGTQYF